Sequencing of this T cell receptor (beta chain) was carried out in a study of T cell repertoires in cytomegalovirus infection. TCRdb reanalysed the reads using MiXCR and keeps one entry per CDR3 protein. Here the sample spans around 94,000 distinct CDR3 sequences, approximately 15% being singletons. Germline-derived CDR1 and CDR2 are DFQATT and SNEGSKA (reference sequence). The V and J ends lost 3 bases and 0 bases, in that order; junction bases with no gene match: 2. CDR3 size: 15 residues. The clonotype was recovered from a human donor in good health (CMV status not recorded). Some clones in this sample may be carry-over from other donors' samples. The sample taken for sequencing was PBMCs. V gene TRBV20-1 combines with J gene TRBJ2-3; 11 bases line up with TRBD2. The CDR3 reads CSARGTSGSTDTQYF. The CDR3 DNA follows: TGCAGTGCTAGGGGGACTAGCGGCAGCACAGATACGCAGTATTTT.